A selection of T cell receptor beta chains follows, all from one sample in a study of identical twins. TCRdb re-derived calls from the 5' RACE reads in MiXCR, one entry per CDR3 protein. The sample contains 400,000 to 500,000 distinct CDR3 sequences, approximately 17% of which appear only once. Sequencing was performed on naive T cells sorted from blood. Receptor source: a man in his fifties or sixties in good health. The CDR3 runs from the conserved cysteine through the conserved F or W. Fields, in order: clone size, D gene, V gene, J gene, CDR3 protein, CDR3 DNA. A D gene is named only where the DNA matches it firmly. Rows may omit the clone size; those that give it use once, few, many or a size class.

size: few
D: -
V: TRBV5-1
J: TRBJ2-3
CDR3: CASSFGQITDTQYF
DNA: TGCGCCAGCAGCTTTGGACAGATCACAGATACGCAGTATTTT

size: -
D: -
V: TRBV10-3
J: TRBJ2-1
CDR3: CAISFGMGTGDEQFF
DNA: TGTGCCATCAGTTTTGGGATGGGGACTGGGGATGAGCAGTTCTTC

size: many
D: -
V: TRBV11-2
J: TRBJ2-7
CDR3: CASSLGPGQLYEQYF
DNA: TGTGCCAGCAGCTTAGGGCCCGGTCAACTCTACGAGCAGTACTTC

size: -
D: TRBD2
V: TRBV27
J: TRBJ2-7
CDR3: CASSFSRTSGRYEQYF
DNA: TGTGCCAGCAGTTTCTCTCGGACTAGCGGGAGATACGAGCAGTACTTC

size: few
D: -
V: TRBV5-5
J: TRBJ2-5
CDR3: CASSAPKTWEETQYF
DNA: TGTGCCAGCAGCGCCCCGAAAACCTGGGAAGAGACCCAGTACTTC

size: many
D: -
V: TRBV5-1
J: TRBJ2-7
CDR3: CASSRRGTASSYEQYF
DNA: TGCGCCAGCAGTAGACGAGGGACGGCGAGCTCCTACGAGCAGTACTTC

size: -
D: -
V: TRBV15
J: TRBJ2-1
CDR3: CATSVGRGDYNEQFF
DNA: TGTGCCACCAGCGTCGGGCGGGGCGATTACAATGAGCAGTTCTTC

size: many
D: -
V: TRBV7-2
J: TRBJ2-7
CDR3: CASSQSAGAVMSEQYF
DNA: TGTGCCAGCAGTCAAAGCGCGGGGGCGGTTATGAGCGAGCAGTACTTC

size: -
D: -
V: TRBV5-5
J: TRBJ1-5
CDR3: CASSLYGNSNQPQHF
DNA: TGTGCCAGCAGCTTGTACGGTAATAGCAATCAGCCCCAGCATTTT

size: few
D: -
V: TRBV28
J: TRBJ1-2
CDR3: CASTNMHGYTF
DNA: TGTGCCAGCACAAACATGCATGGCTACACCTTC

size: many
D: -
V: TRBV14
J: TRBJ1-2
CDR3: CASSPSPGLEISYTF
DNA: TGTGCCAGCAGCCCTAGTCCGGGGCTAGAAATTAGCTACACCTTC

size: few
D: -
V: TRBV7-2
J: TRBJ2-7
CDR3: CASSSGGGQIYEQYF
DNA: TGTGCCAGCAGCTCTGGGGGCGGACAGATCTACGAGCAGTACTTC

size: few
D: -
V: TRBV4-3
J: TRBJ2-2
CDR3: CASSQDRQVPGELFF
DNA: TGCGCCAGCAGCCAAGATCGGCAGGTTCCCGGGGAGCTGTTTTTT

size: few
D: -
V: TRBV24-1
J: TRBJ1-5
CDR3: CATSEGGSTELNQPQHF
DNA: TGTGCCACCAGTGAGGGGGGCTCCACCGAATTAAATCAGCCCCAGCATTTT

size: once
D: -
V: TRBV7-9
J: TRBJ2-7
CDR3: CASSLGTLAEQYF
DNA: TGTGCCAGCAGCTTAGGGACACTGGCCGAGCAGTACTTC

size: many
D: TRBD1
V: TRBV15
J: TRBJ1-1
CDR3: CATSQRTGSSEAFF
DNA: TGTGCCACCAGCCAACGGACAGGTTCGAGTGAAGCTTTCTTT

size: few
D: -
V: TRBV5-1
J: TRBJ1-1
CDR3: CASSLAAAMNTEAFF
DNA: TGCGCCAGCAGCTTGGCCGCAGCTATGAACACTGAAGCTTTCTTT

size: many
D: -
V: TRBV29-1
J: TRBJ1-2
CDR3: CSVVRQGYPGYTF
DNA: TGCAGCGTTGTGCGGCAGGGTTATCCGGGCTACACCTTC

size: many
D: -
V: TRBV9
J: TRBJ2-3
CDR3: CASSVTASTDTQYF
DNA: TGTGCCAGCAGCGTAACTGCTAGCACAGATACGCAGTATTTT

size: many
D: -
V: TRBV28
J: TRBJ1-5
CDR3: CATIRSQVRQPQHF
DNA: TGTGCCACTATAAGATCCCAGGTTCGGCAGCCCCAGCATTTT

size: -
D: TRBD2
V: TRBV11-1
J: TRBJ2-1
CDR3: CASSLRRVPREGYSYNEQFF
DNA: TGTGCCAGCAGCTTACGGCGGGTCCCCCGGGAGGGGTACTCCTACAATGAGCAGTTCTTC

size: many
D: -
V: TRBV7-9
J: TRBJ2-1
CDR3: CASSPFSSPAYNEQFF
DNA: TGTGCCAGCAGCCCCTTTTCGAGCCCTGCCTACAATGAGCAGTTCTTC

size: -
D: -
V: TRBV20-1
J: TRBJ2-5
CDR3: CSARALDETQYF
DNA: TGCAGTGCCAGAGCCTTGGATGAGACCCAGTACTTC

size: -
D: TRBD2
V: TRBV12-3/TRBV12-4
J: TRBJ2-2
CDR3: CASNWRASGTTGELFF
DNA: TGTGCCAGCAATTGGCGGGCTAGCGGGACCACCGGGGAGCTGTTTTTT

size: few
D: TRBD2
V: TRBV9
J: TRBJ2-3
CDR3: CASSASGVRDTQYF
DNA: TGTGCCAGCAGCGCTAGCGGAGTCAGAGATACGCAGTATTTT

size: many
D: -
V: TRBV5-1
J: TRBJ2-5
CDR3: CASGEQETQYF
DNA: TGCGCCAGCGGGGAACAAGAGACCCAGTACTTC

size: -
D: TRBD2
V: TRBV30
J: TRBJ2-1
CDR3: CAWSVGTSGYNEQFF
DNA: TGTGCCTGGAGTGTGGGGACTAGCGGATACAATGAGCAGTTCTTC

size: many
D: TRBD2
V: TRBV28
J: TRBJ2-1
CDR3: CASKLAGGNEQFF
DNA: TGTGCCAGCAAGCTAGCGGGAGGTAATGAGCAGTTCTTC

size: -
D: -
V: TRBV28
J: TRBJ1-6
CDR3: CASSSTGTYNSPLHF
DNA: TGTGCCAGCAGTTCAACAGGGACCTATAATTCACCCCTCCACTTT

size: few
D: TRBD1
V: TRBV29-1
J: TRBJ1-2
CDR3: CSVPRMGQVEGYTF
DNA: TGCAGCGTCCCCCGAATGGGACAGGTCGAAGGCTACACCTTC

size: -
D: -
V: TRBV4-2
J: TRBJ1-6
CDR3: CASSQDLGYSPLHF
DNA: TGTGCCAGCAGCCAAGATTTGGGATACTCACCCCTCCACTTT

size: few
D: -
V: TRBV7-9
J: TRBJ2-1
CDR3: CASSLVVPPGQFF
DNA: TGTGCCAGCAGCTTAGTTGTACCTCCGGGGCAGTTCTTC

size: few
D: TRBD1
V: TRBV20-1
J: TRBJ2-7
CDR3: CSARPRGTGGSYEQYF
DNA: TGCAGTGCTAGACCCAGGGGGACAGGGGGATCCTACGAGCAGTACTTC

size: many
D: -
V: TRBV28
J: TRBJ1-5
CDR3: CASSLRGINQPQHF
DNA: TGTGCCAGCAGCCTAAGGGGGATCAATCAGCCCCAGCATTTT

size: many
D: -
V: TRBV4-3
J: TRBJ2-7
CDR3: CASSPLAGSYYEQYF
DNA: TGCGCCAGCAGCCCATTAGCAGGGAGCTACTACGAGCAGTACTTC

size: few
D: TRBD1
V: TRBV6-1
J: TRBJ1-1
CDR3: CASSKGQGRRTEAFF
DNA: TGTGCCAGCAGTAAGGGACAGGGGAGGAGGACTGAAGCTTTCTTT

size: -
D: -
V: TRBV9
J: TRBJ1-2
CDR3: CASSVEGYGGYTF
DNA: TGTGCCAGCAGCGTAGAGGGGTATGGTGGCTACACCTTC

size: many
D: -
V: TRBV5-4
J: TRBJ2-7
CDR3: CASSLGGRSYEQYF
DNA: TGTGCCAGCTCCCTTGGGGGGCGATCCTACGAGCAGTACTTC

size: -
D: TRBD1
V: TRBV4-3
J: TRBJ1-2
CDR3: CASSQAISGGDYGYTF
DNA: TGCGCCAGCAGCCAAGCAATTTCAGGGGGCGACTATGGCTACACCTTC

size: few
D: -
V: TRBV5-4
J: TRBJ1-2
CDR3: CASRSGSARDISNYGYTF
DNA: TGTGCCAGCAGATCCGGCTCCGCCCGGGACATCTCTAACTATGGCTACACCTTC